Each of the 31 T cell receptor beta chains below was sequenced from the same sample in a study of OX40 agonist ivuxolimab in advanced cancers. Some clones are missing from TCRdb's copy, which holds only in-frame ones; the method was immunoSEQ multiplex PCR. The repertoire includes about 52,000 clones, 94% of them detected once, and 10% to 15% sits in the top ten. The sequencing here drew on CD4+ or CD8+ T cells sorted from blood, taken in a trial of the OX40 agonist ivuxolimab. Every receptor here comes from an adult with an advanced solid tumor such as melanoma, head and neck, liver or kidney cancer.

The chain uses TRBV4-1 and TRBJ2-1, with TRBD2 matching 9 bases. The V gene's germline CDR1 is MGHRA and CDR2 YSYEKL. Trimming took 0 bases from V and 7 from J; bases not matched to a gene: 4. The CDR3 runs to 15 residues. The CDR3 DNA sequence: TGCGCCAGCAGCCAAGATCTGGCGGGAGGGAATGAGCAGTTCTTC. It is translated as CASSQDLAGGNEQFF.

This sequence joins TRBV19 and TRBJ2-2, with 8 bases fitting TRBD2. CDR1 is LNHDA, CDR2 SQIVND, per germline (reference sequence). Unmatched junction bases numbered 16, after V lost 4 bases and J lost 0 bases. The CDR3 has 20 residues. Here the CDR3 reads CASSTYRDSLGLANTGELFF. The CDR3 DNA is TGTGCCAGTAGTACGTACCGCGACAGCCTGGGACTAGCGAACACCGGGGAGCTGTTTTTT. Combining the CDR3 with reference TRBV19 and TRBJ2-2 gives the whole variable domain DGGITQSPKYLFRKEGQNVTLSCEQNLNHDAMYWYRQDPGQGLRLIYYSQIVNDFQKGDIAEGYSVSREKKESFPLTVTSAQKNPTAFYLCASSTYRDSLGLANTGELFFGEGSRLTVL.

J is TRBJ2-3 and V is TRBV4-3; D is possibly TRBD2 (6 bases). Between the trimmed V and J ends, which lost 0 bases and 0 bases, there was a span of 13 bases. Looked up from germline, CDR1 is LGHNA and CDR2 is YSLEER. This CDR3 contains 17 residues. As DNA, the CDR3 is TGCGCCAGCAGCCAAGATCCCGGACTACCGAGCACAGATACGCAGTATTTT. Translating it yields CASSQDPGLPSTDTQYF.

V and J are TRBV20-1 and TRBJ2-5, with D possibly TRBD2 on 5 matching bases. The last part of the DNA fits TRBJ2-7 better; the J call may be wrong. The CDR3 length is 11 residues. Germline V CDR1 and CDR2: DFQATT, SNEGSKA (reference sequence). CDR3 sequence: CSYSRGYEQYF. The CDR3 DNA reads as TGCAGTTACTCCCGAGGGTACGAGCAGTACTTC.

The J gene is TRBJ2-7, the V gene TRBV11-1; TRBD2 agrees at 9 bases. The junction had 13 bases not matched to a gene; V was cut back by 4 bases and J by 6 bases. CDR1 is SGHAT and CDR2 is FQDESV in the germline V gene (reference sequence). The CDR3 covers 16 residues. The CDR3, as DNA: TGTGCCAGCAGCTCAAGTGTTGGGACTAGCCCCTCCGAGCAGTACTTC. It is translated as CASSSSVGTSPSEQYF.

V and J are TRBV6-5 and TRBJ1-1; D is unresolved. This CDR3 comprises 13 residues. Trimming stripped 4 bases from V and 5 bases from J, with 11 bases between. CDR1 is MNHEY and CDR2 is SVGAGI in the germline V gene. The CDR3 bases are TGTGCCAGCAGTTCAACCTCGAAGACTGAAGCTTTCTTT. Translating gives CASSSTSKTEAFF.

This clone was counted between two and nine times. This chain connects TRBV10-2 to TRBJ2-7; D might be TRBD1 (6 bases). Germline V gives CDR1 WSHSY, CDR2 SAAADI. The length of the CDR3 is 15 residues. Between the trimmed V and J ends, which lost 7 bases and 1 base, there was a span of 17 bases. The CDR3 nucleotides are TGCGCCAGCACCGAGGACAGTGCACTTTCCTACGAGCAGTACTTC. This codes for CASTEDSALSYEQYF.

The rearrangement joins TRBV10-3 to TRBJ2-7; a weak D match, TRBD2 (6 bases). The V end was cut by 5 bases, the J end by 3 bases, with 8 bases between. The CDR3 has 12 residues. Germline V CDR1 and CDR2: ENHRY, SYGVKD. The CDR3 region is CAISWGDYEQYF. The CDR3 nucleotides read TGTGCCATCAGTTGGGGGGACTACGAGCAGTACTTC.

CDR3 region: CASRVGPLLPYNEQFF. In nucleotides, the CDR3 is TGTGCCAGTAGGGTTGGGCCCTTGTTGCCCTACAATGAGCAGTTCTTC. This sequence joins TRBV19 and TRBJ2-1; the D is unclear. CDR1 is LNHDA and CDR2 is SQIVND in the germline V gene (reference sequence). This CDR3 region has 16 residues. V was trimmed by 6 bases and J by 2 bases, leaving 17 bases between them.

V and J are TRBV19 and TRBJ2-1, with TRBD2 matching 15 bases. With 5 bases clipped from V and 4 bases from J, the junction kept 3 bases outside the gene matches. This CDR3 comprises 16 residues. Germline V gene data show CDR1 as LNHDA and CDR2 as SQIVND (reference sequence). The CDR3 is CASSFGLAGGYNEQFF. CDR3 sequence (DNA): TGTGCCAGTAGTTTCGGACTAGCGGGAGGGTACAATGAGCAGTTCTTC.

This rearrangement joins TRBV10-1 to TRBJ2-7; TRBD2 is a possible D gene (7 bases). V lost 4 bases, J lost 6 bases, and 16 bases lay in between. The CDR3 is 14 residues long. CDR1 and CDR2 from the germline V gene are WNHNN and SYGVQD (reference sequence). CDR3 loop: CASSGVLATGEQYF. CDR3 DNA sequence: TGCGCCAGCAGTGGGGTACTAGCGACAGGCGAGCAGTACTTC.

The chain recombines TRBV29-1 with TRBJ1-2; tentatively, D is TRBD1 (5 bases). This CDR3 is built from 12 residues. The V gene lost 1 base and the J gene lost 6 bases, with 9 bases spanning the gap. Germline V lookup: CDR1 SQVTM, CDR2 ANQGSEA. CDR3 nucleotides: TGCAGCGTTGAAGGCAGGGCCGATGGCTACACCTTC. It encodes CSVEGRADGYTF. The variable domain in full, completed from reference TRBV29-1 and TRBJ1-2, reads SAVISQKPSRDICQRGTSLTIQCQVDSQVTMMFWYRQQPGQSLTLIATANQGSEATYESGFVIDKFPISRPNLTFSTLTVSNMSPEDSSIYLCSVEGRADGYTFGSGTRLTVV.

The V call is TRBV28, the J call TRBJ2-3; tentatively, D is TRBD2 (5 bases). V was trimmed by 2 bases and J by 2 bases, leaving 14 bases between them. The V gene's germline CDR1 is MDHEN and CDR2 SYDVKM. CDR3 length equals 16 residues. CDR3 amino acids: CASSLGGPAYTDTQYF. CDR3 bases: TGTGCCAGCAGTTTAGGCGGGCCAGCGTACACAGATACGCAGTATTTT.

The rearrangement links TRBV15 to TRBJ2-5; D gene unclear. Trimming removed 5 bases at V and 1 base at J, with 11 bases between. Germline values: CDR1 LNHNV, CDR2 YYDKDF (reference sequence). The CDR3 sequence is 14 residues long. This CDR3 is CATSVARFQETQYF. DNA for the CDR3: TGTGCCACCAGCGTGGCCCGGTTCCAAGAGACCCAGTACTTC.

This sequence joins TRBV11-2 and TRBJ2-7; TRBD2 is a possible D gene (5 bases). This CDR3 spans 14 amino acids. The V gene's germline CDR1 is SGHAT and CDR2 FQNNGV. V was pared by 7 bases and J by 5 bases, with 18 bases between. This CDR3 is CASTPGSGTNEQYF. In nucleotides, the CDR3 is TGTGCCAGCACCCCGGGGTCGGGAACTAACGAGCAGTACTTC.

The chain carries TRBV28 and TRBJ1-2; 7 bases match TRBD1. Trimming took 3 bases from V and 4 from J; bases not matched to a gene: 8. This CDR3 has 15 amino acids. CDR1 is MDHEN and CDR2 is SYDVKM in the germline V gene. The DNA for the CDR3 is TGTGCCAGCAGTTTTGCAGGGGGTAGGGGCTATGGCTACACCTTC. Translating it yields CASSFAGGRGYGYTF.

This clone has just a few counts. The DNA of the CDR3 is TGTGCCATCAGTGAGGCCGAGGCTCAGCCCCAGCATTTT. Residues: CAISEAEAQPQHF. This chain links TRBV10-3 with TRBJ1-5; D remains unclear. Germline assignment: CDR1 ENHRY and CDR2 SYGVKD. The CDR3 covers 13 residues. Trimming took 2 bases from V and 6 from J, leaving 8 bases between them.

This clone has more than one count but fewer than ten. The chain uses TRBV4-1 and TRBJ2-7; 7 bases are a match to TRBD1. The CDR3 has 14 residues. Germline V gene sequence: CDR1 MGHRA, CDR2 YSYEKL. The junction had 2 bases not matched to a gene; V was cut back by 0 bases and J by 3 bases. The chain's CDR3 is CASSQENRGYEQYF. The CDR3, as DNA: TGCGCCAGCAGCCAAGAAAACAGGGGCTACGAGCAGTACTTC.

The chain joins TRBV6-6 to TRBJ1-4; D gene ambiguous. V was cut by 7 bases and J by 3 bases, with 3 bases left in between. This CDR3 has 11 residues. Germline V gene sequence: CDR1 MNHNY, CDR2 SVGAGI (reference sequence). For the CDR3, the DNA is TGTGCCAGCATGGCTAATGAAAAACTGTTTTTT. This gives the protein CASMANEKLFF.

This clone was observed once. One end of the junction does not line up with germline, which may come from a read error. The gene calls are TRBV25-1 and TRBJ1-5; possibly TRBD1 for D (6 bases). This CDR3 is 18 amino acids long. Germline CDR1 MGHDK, CDR2 SYGVNS. DNA for the CDR3: TGTGCAAGCACACGGGACAAAATACCCTATTATAGCGATCAGCCCCAGCATTTT. This gives the protein CASTRDKIPYYSDQPQHF. The full variable domain, completed using reference TRBV25-1 and TRBJ1-5, is EADIYQTPRYLVIGTGKKITLECSQTMGHDKMYWYQQDPGMELHLIHYSYGVNSTEKGDLSSESTVSRIRTEHFPLTLESARPSHTSQYLCASTRDKIPYYSDQPQHFGDGTRLSIL.

The gene calls are TRBV6-6 and TRBJ2-1; TRBD2 agrees at 10 bases. V dropped 6 bases and J dropped 6; count of bases not matched to a gene: 5. Germline V gene lookup returns CDR1 MNHNY and CDR2 SVGAGI (reference sequence). This CDR3 is built from 14 residues. CDR3 sequence reads: CASSMTSGSNEQFF. CDR3 bases: TGTGCCAGCAGCATGACTAGCGGGTCCAATGAGCAGTTCTTC.

V usage is TRBV28 and J usage is TRBJ2-3, with 7 bases identical to TRBD2. CDR3 length: 17 residues. The germline gives CDR1 MDHEN, CDR2 SYDVKM. Germline trimming cut 2 bases from V and 2 bases from J; bases unmatched to any gene: 10. Here the CDR3 reads CASSLETGGSPTDTQYF. The CDR3 nucleotides read TGTGCCAGCAGTTTAGAGACGGGCGGGAGCCCCACAGATACGCAGTATTTT.

This clone was counted between two and nine times. The chain has TRBV5-1 and TRBJ1-1; D uncertain. CDR1 and CDR2 (germline): SGHRS, YFSETQ. CDR3 size: 15 residues. V lost 0 bases and J 3 bases, leaving 12 bases between the germline ends. In DNA, the CDR3 is TGCGCCAGCAGCTTGGGACACTCCCTTGACACTGAAGCTTTCTTT. Translation gives CASSLGHSLDTEAFF.

This clone was observed a single time. Here the CDR3 reads CASEQGLKAFF. The CDR3, as DNA: TGTGCCAGCGAGCAGGGACTTAAAGCTTTCTTT. The V and J genes are TRBV28 and TRBJ1-1, with D perhaps TRBD1 (5 bases). CDR1 and CDR2 from the germline V gene are MDHEN and SYDVKM. Trimming stripped 8 bases from V and 9 bases from J, with 13 bases between. This CDR3 contains 11 residues.

The chain uses TRBV4-2 and TRBJ1-2; no reliable D call. CDR3 length: 15 amino acids. Trimming stripped 1 base from V and 0 bases from J, with 9 bases between. Germline V gives CDR1 LGHNA, CDR2 YNFKEQ. The CDR3 DNA follows: TGTGCCAGCAGCCAAGTGCTTGGGGCTAACTATGGCTACACCTTC. Protein sequence: CASSQVLGANYGYTF.

This clone has just one count. V is TRBV18 and J is TRBJ2-7; tentative D call: TRBD2 (6 bases). Trimming took 2 bases from V and 1 from J, leaving 15 bases between them. From germline, CDR1 is KGHSH and CDR2 LQKENI. The CDR3 contains 16 residues. This chain's CDR3 is CASSPASGGGSYEQYF. CDR3 in DNA: TGTGCCAGCTCACCAGCCTCTGGGGGAGGATCCTACGAGCAGTACTTC.

The genes are TRBV19 and TRBJ2-1; 9 bases are shared with TRBD2. The CDR3 has 14 amino acids. The V and J ends lost 3 bases and 8 bases, in that order; junction bases with no gene match: 5. Germline assignment: CDR1 LNHDA and CDR2 SQIVND (reference sequence). The DNA of the CDR3 is TGTGCCAGTAGTATTAGCGGGAGTCAAGATGAGCAGTTCTTC. This codes for CASSISGSQDEQFF.

The chain joins TRBV10-1 to TRBJ2-1; D is perhaps TRBD1 (8 bases). The CDR3 spans 16 residues. Germline CDR1 is WNHNN and CDR2 is SYGVQD (reference sequence). The germline V and J ends were trimmed by 0 bases and 7 bases, with 16 bases remaining between them. DNA of the CDR3: TGCGCCAGCAGTGAGTCCCTACAGGGGGGGATAAATGAGCAGTTCTTC. It specifies CASSESLQGGINEQFF.

In regard to this clone: Other DNA sequences in this specimen translate into the identical CDR3. The chain uses TRBV27 and TRBJ2-7, with 9 bases aligning to TRBD1. V was pared by 6 bases and J by 3 bases, with 6 bases of the junction left unmatched. The CDR3 contains 14 residues. The germline V gene has CDR1 MNHEY and CDR2 SMNVEV (reference sequence). CDR3 sequence reads: CASRHRGHRYEQYF. The DNA of the CDR3 is TGTGCCAGCAGACACAGGGGGCACCGCTACGAGCAGTACTTC.

The V call is TRBV14, the J call TRBJ1-1; no clear D gene. Per the germline V gene, CDR1 is SGHDN and CDR2 is FVKESK. The CDR3 is 13 amino acids. V lost 3 bases to trimming and J lost 0 bases, with 5 bases between them. CDR3 sequence reads: CASSQLMNTEAFF. CDR3 in DNA: TGTGCCAGCAGCCAGCTGATGAACACTGAAGCTTTCTTT.

In DNA, the CDR3 is TGTGCCACCCTCTGGCTAGCAGGTTGGACAGATACGCAGTATTTT. This translates into CATLWLAGWTDTQYF. The chain uses TRBV6-1 and TRBJ2-3, with D perhaps TRBD2 (5 bases). The length of the CDR3 is 15 residues. Germline CDR1 MNHNS, CDR2 SASEGT. V lost 10 bases and J 3 bases, leaving 20 bases between the germline ends.